This is a list of T cell receptor beta chains from one sample in a study of tumor and adjacent non-tumor tissue in lung cancer. Each CDR3 protein is one row after TCRdb ran MiXCR on the multiplex PCR reads. Of 100,000 or so distinct CDR3 sequences listed, 65% are singletons. The sample was distant non-tumor lung tissue. All receptors derive from a man under 40 with non-small cell lung cancer. Each CDR3 is given with its conserved first and last residue. Fields, in order: J gene, clone size, D gene, CDR3 length, V gene, CDR3 DNA, CDR3 protein. The D gene is left open where the match is weak. Size tells how often a clone was seen (once, few, many) or the class of an expanded clone, and some rows leave it out.

J: TRBJ2-1; size: .; D: TRBD2; length: 14; V: TRBV20-1; DNA: TGCAGTGTTAGAGATCTAGGACTAGCGGGTGACCAGTTCTTC; CDR3: CSVRDLGLAGDQFF
J: TRBJ2-7; size: .; D: TRBD2; length: 15; V: TRBV11-3; DNA: TGTGCCAGCACCTTAGGATGGGCGGGAGCTTACGAGCAGTACTTC; CDR3: CASTLGWAGAYEQYF
J: TRBJ2-3; size: .; D: TRBD2; length: 18; V: TRBV11-2; DNA: TGTGCCAGCAGCCGATTACCGGGACTAGCGGGAAGCGCAGATACGCGGTATTTT; CDR3: CASSRLPGLAGSADTRYF
J: TRBJ2-7; size: .; D: .; length: 14; V: TRBV4-2; DNA: TGTGCCAGCAGCCAAGAAGGAGGGCCCTACGAGCGGTACTTC; CDR3: CASSQEGGPYERYF
J: TRBJ1-2; size: .; D: TRBD1; length: 14; V: TRBV11-2; DNA: TGTGCCAGCAACGCGACAGGGTTACTCTATGGCTACATCTTC; CDR3: CASNATGLLYGYIF
J: TRBJ1-1; size: .; D: TRBD1; length: 15; V: TRBV6-6; DNA: TGTGCCAGCAGCGGGGGGACAGGAGGGGCCACTGAAGCTATCTTT; CDR3: CASSGGTGGATEAIF
J: TRBJ1-4; size: many; D: TRBD1; length: 13; V: TRBV20-1; DNA: TGCAGTGCTACCGGGACAGGGAATGAAAAACTGTTTTTT; CDR3: CSATGTGNEKLFF
J: TRBJ2-1; size: .; D: TRBD2; length: 16; V: TRBV20-1; DNA: TGCATTGCTTCGACTAGCTGGAGACGGACCTACAATGAGCAGTTCTTC; CDR3: CIASTSWRRTYNEQFF
J: TRBJ2-7; size: .; D: TRBD2; length: 16; V: TRBV4-1; DNA: TGTGCCAGCAGCCAAGATGAGACGGGAGGTACGTACGACCACTACTTC; CDR3: CASSQDETGGTYDHYF
J: TRBJ1-3; size: .; D: .; length: 13; V: TRBV20-1; DNA: TGCAGTGCTAAGCAACACTCTGGAGTCACCATATATTTT; CDR3: CSAKQHSGVTIYF
J: TRBJ2-7; size: .; D: TRBD2; length: 13; V: TRBV20-1; DNA: TGCAGTGCTAGAGCTAGCGGGGGGTACGAGCAGCATTTC; CDR3: CSARASGGYEQHF
J: TRBJ2-5; size: once; D: .; length: 12; V: TRBV11-2; DNA: TGTGCCAGTGGCTTGACTGGAGAGACCCAGTATTTC; CDR3: CASGLTGETQYF
J: TRBJ2-7; size: once; D: TRBD2; length: 13; V: TRBV6-5; DNA: TGTGCTAGCAGGTTGGGACTAGCGGGGGGGCAGTACTTC; CDR3: CASRLGLAGGQYF
J: TRBJ1-6; size: many; D: .; length: 14; V: TRBV20-1; DNA: TGCAGTGCTGGAATTGACAGAAATAATTCACCCCTCCACTTT; CDR3: CSAGIDRNNSPLHF
J: TRBJ2-3; size: .; D: .; length: 17; V: TRBV4-1; DNA: TGTGCCAGCAACCAAGAAACCAAGTTGAGTAGGGCAGATACGCAGTATTTT; CDR3: CASNQETKLSRADTQYF
J: TRBJ1-2; size: .; D: .; length: 13; V: TRBV11-2; DNA: TGTGCCAACAGCGCGGGGGTAGGGGATGGCTACACCTTC; CDR3: CANSAGVGDGYTF
J: TRBJ2-7; size: .; D: .; length: 13; V: TRBV11-1; DNA: TGTGCCAGCAGCCTTTCTGCAGCCTACGAGCAGTACTTT; CDR3: CASSLSAAYEQYF
J: TRBJ1-2; size: .; D: .; length: 15; V: TRBV29-1; DNA: TGCAGCATTGATGTGGCAGGAGCGATCCTGGGAGGCTACAGCTTC; CDR3: CSIDVAGAILGGYSF
J: TRBJ1-2; size: .; D: .; length: 14; V: TRBV6-5; DNA: TGTGCCCGCAGCCCCCCCGGCAGGGGTGGCGGCTACACCTTC; CDR3: CARSPPGRGGGYTF
J: TRBJ2-7; size: .; D: .; length: 11; V: TRBV29-1; DNA: TGCAGCATTTCTACAGGGTACGAGCAATACTTC; CDR3: CSISTGYEQYF
J: TRBJ1-3; size: many; D: TRBD1; length: 15; V: TRBV10-3; DNA: TGTGCCATCAGTCCCCAGGGGGCGACTGGAAACACCATATATTTT; CDR3: CAISPQGATGNTIYF
J: TRBJ1-6; size: many; D: .; length: 17; V: TRBV13; DNA: TGTGCCAGCAGCTTAGGACAGGCGAGCTCCTATAATTCACCCCTCCACTTT; CDR3: CASSLGQASSYNSPLHF
J: TRBJ2-1; size: .; D: .; length: 14; V: TRBV11-2; DNA: TGTGCCAGCCGAGTCGGGCTAGCGGACAGTGAGCAGTTCTTC; CDR3: CASRVGLADSEQFF
J: TRBJ1-1; size: .; D: TRBD1; length: 15; V: TRBV11-2; DNA: TGTGCCAGCAACGTGACAGGGGCGATAAATACTGAAGCTTTCTTT; CDR3: CASNVTGAINTEAFF
J: TRBJ2-2; size: many; D: TRBD1; length: 12; V: TRBV20-1; DNA: TGCAGTGGGACAGGCATTACCGGGGAGCTGTTTTTT; CDR3: CSGTGITGELFF
J: TRBJ1-1; size: .; D: .; length: 12; V: TRBV4-2; DNA: TGTGCCAGCAGCTCGGGACAAACTGAAGCTTCCTTT; CDR3: CASSSGQTEASF
J: TRBJ2-1; size: .; D: TRBD2; length: 17; V: TRBV11-2; DNA: TGCGTCAGCAAAGCCTGGAGTTTGAGTAGCGGGACTAATGAGCAGTTCTTC; CDR3: CVSKAWSLSSGTNEQFF
J: TRBJ2-1; size: .; D: .; length: 16; V: TRBV4-2; DNA: TGTGCCAGCAGCCAAGCGACAGTGAGCTCTTATAATGAGCAGTTCTTC; CDR3: CASSQATVSSYNEQFF
J: TRBJ1-6; size: once; D: .; length: 14; V: TRBV12-3/TRBV12-4; DNA: TGTGCCTACAGTTTACGGACCACAGTCTCACCCCTCCACTTT; CDR3: CAYSLRTTVSPLHF
J: TRBJ1-6; size: .; D: TRBD1; length: 15; V: TRBV28; DNA: TGTGCCAGCAGTCTATGGGACAGATTTAATTCACCCCACCACTTT; CDR3: CASSLWDRFNSPHHF
J: TRBJ2-1; size: .; D: TRBD2; length: 15; V: TRBV20-1; DNA: TGCAGTGCTTTCCCTACTAGCGGGAGGGGCAATGTGCAGTTCTTC; CDR3: CSAFPTSGRGNVQFF
J: TRBJ2-7; size: once; D: .; length: 15; V: TRBV11-2; DNA: TGTGCCGGCAGCATGCAGACAGCGAGCTCCTACGAGCAGTACTTC; CDR3: CAGSMQTASSYEQYF
J: TRBJ1-6; size: many; D: TRBD1; length: 15; V: TRBV4-1; DNA: TGCGCCAGCAGCCAGCTCCGGGACAGGGCCTCACCCCTCCACTTT; CDR3: CASSQLRDRASPLHF
J: TRBJ2-7; size: .; D: .; length: 15; V: TRBV7-8; DNA: TGTGCCTTCAGCTTAGAGGGCTACTATTCCTACGAGCAGTACTTC; CDR3: CAFSLEGYYSYEQYF
J: TRBJ1-1; size: .; D: .; length: 12; V: TRBV6-6; DNA: TGTGCCAGTAGCAAGGTGGGCACTAAAGCTTTCTTT; CDR3: CASSKVGTKAFF
J: TRBJ2-7; size: .; D: .; length: 14; V: TRBV11-1; DNA: TGTGCCAGCAGCTGGGGACGTACGCCCTACGAGCAGTACTTC; CDR3: CASSWGRTPYEQYF
J: TRBJ2-3; size: .; D: TRBD2; length: 14; V: TRBV6-2/TRBV6-3; DNA: TGTGCCATCAGTACGGCGGGGGAGAGAGATACGCAGTATTTT; CDR3: CAISTAGERDTQYF
J: TRBJ2-7; size: medium-sized; D: .; length: 15; V: TRBV6-2/TRBV6-3; DNA: TGTGCCAGCAGTTACTCGGACAGCTCTACCTACGAGCAGTACTTC; CDR3: CASSYSDSSTYEQYF
J: TRBJ2-3; size: many; D: .; length: 15; V: TRBV20-1; DNA: TGCAGTGCTAGAGAGGGAGGCGGTCCCACAGATACGCAGTATTTT; CDR3: CSAREGGGPTDTQYF
J: TRBJ1-2; size: .; D: TRBD1; length: 13; V: TRBV11-2; DNA: TGTGCCAACAGTAAGGGACAGAACGATGGCTACACCTTC; CDR3: CANSKGQNDGYTF
J: TRBJ2-7; size: .; D: .; length: 14; V: TRBV6-1; DNA: TGTGCCAGCAGCAGGACAGAGGCAATACAAGAGCAGTACTTC; CDR3: CASSRTEAIQEQYF
J: TRBJ2-1; size: .; D: TRBD2; length: 17; V: TRBV19; DNA: TGTGCCAGTAGTAGGACTAGCGGGGGCCATTCCTACAATGAGCAGTTCTTC; CDR3: CASSRTSGGHSYNEQFF
J: TRBJ1-5; size: .; D: TRBD1; length: 19; V: TRBV11-2; DNA: TGTGCTAGCACCTTAAGGTCCCATGACAGGGCACAGAGCAATCAGCCCCAGCATTTT; CDR3: CASTLRSHDRAQSNQPQHF
J: TRBJ1-4; size: .; D: TRBD1; length: 17; V: TRBV7-3; DNA: TGTGCCAGCAGCTCCAGACAGGGTGTAGCTCCTAATGAAAAACTGTTTTTT; CDR3: CASSSRQGVAPNEKLFF
J: TRBJ2-7; size: few; D: .; length: 14; V: TRBV5-1; DNA: TGCGCCAGCAGCCCGGAGGGCTACTCCTACGAGCAGTACTTC; CDR3: CASSPEGYSYEQYF
J: TRBJ1-1; size: .; D: TRBD1; length: 15; V: TRBV11-2; DNA: TGTGCCAGGAGCTTCCAGGGGGGGGTGAATACTGAAGCTTTGTTT; CDR3: CARSFQGGVNTEALF
J: TRBJ2-3; size: .; D: .; length: 14; V: TRBV11-2; DNA: TGTGCCAGGAGCCCGAATGGGGGGCCGGATACGCAGTATTTT; CDR3: CARSPNGGPDTQYF
J: TRBJ2-1; size: .; D: TRBD2; length: 15; V: TRBV6-5; DNA: TGTGCCAGCAGTAACTCGGGGGGGCAAGGCGATGAGCAATTCTTC; CDR3: CASSNSGGQGDEQFF
J: TRBJ1-2; size: .; D: .; length: 14; V: TRBV5-4; DNA: TGTGCCAGTAGCTTGAAGAGGGGGAACTATGGCTACACCTTC; CDR3: CASSLKRGNYGYTF
J: TRBJ2-1; size: many; D: .; length: 12; V: TRBV12-3/TRBV12-4; DNA: TGTGCCAGCAGTTTTTCACGGGTTGAGCAGTTCTTC; CDR3: CASSFSRVEQFF
J: TRBJ2-1; size: many; D: TRBD2; length: 13; V: TRBV29-1; DNA: TGCAGCGCAAGACTAGCGGTTTACAATGAGCAGTTCTTC; CDR3: CSARLAVYNEQFF